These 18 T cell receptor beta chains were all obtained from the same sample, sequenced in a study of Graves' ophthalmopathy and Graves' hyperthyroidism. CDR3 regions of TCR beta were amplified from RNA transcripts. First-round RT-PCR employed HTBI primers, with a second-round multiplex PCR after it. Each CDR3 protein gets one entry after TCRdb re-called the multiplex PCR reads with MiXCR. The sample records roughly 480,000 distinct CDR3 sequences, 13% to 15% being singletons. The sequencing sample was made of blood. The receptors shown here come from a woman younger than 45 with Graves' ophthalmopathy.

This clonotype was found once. CDR3 coding DNA: TGTGCCAGCAGTAGCATAGCGGGAGTGGAGACCCAGTACTTC. Protein: CASSSIAGVETQYF. The chain carries TRBV6-1 and TRBJ2-5; 9 bases line up with TRBD2. The CDR3 runs 14 residues. V shed 5 bases and J 5 bases; nucleotides not matched to a gene: 6. Per the germline V gene, CDR1 is MNHNS and CDR2 is SASEGT.

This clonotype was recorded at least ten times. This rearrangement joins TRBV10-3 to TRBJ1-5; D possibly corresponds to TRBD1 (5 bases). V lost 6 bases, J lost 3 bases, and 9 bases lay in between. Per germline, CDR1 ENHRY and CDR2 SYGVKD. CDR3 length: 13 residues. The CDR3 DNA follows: TGTGCCATCAGGGGACGGGTCAATCAGCCCCAGCATTTT. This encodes CAIRGRVNQPQHF.

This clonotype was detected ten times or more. In nucleotides, the CDR3 is TGTGCCTGGAGGCTTAACGCGGGTGAAGCTTTCTTT. As protein: CAWRLNAGEAFF. The chain links TRBV30 to TRBJ1-1; no clear D gene. V was cut by 3 bases and J by 7 bases, with 12 bases left in between. CDR3 length: 12 amino acids. Per the germline V gene, CDR1 is GTSNPN and CDR2 is SVGIG (reference sequence).

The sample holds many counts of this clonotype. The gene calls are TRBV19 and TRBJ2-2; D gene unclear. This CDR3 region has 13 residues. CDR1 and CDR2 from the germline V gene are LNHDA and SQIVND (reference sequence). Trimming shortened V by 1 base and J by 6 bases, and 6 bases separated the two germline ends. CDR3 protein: CASSIGWSGELFF. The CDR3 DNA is TGTGCCAGTAGTATAGGGTGGTCCGGGGAGCTGTTTTTT.

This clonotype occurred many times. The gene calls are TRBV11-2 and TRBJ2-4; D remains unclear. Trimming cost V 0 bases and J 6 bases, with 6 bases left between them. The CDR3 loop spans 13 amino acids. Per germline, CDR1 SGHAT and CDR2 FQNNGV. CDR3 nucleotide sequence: TGTGCCAGCAGCTTAGAACCCCTAAACATTCAGTACTTC. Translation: CASSLEPLNIQYF. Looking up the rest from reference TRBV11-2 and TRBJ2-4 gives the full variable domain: EAGVAQSPRYKIIEKRQSVAFWCNPISGHATLYWYQQILGQGPKLLIQFQNNGVVDDSQLPKDRFSAERLKGVDSTLKIQPAKLEDSAVYLCASSLEPLNIQYFGAGTRLSVL.

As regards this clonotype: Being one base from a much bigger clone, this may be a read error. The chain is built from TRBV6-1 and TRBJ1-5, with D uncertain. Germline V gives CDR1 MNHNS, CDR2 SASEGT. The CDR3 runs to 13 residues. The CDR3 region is CASTGRFNQPLHF. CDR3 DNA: TGTGCCAGCACCGGACGCTTCAATCAGCCCCTGCATTTT.

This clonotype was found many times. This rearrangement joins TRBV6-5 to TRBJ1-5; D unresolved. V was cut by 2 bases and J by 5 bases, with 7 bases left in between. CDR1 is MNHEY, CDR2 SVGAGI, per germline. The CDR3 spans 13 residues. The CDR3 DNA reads TGTGCCAGCAGTTACGCACATGATCAGCCCCAGCATTTT. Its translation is CASSYAHDQPQHF.

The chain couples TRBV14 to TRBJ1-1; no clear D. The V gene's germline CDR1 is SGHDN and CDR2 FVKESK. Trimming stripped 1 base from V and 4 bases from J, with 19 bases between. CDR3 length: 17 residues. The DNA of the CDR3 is TGTGCCAGCAGCCAAGTTTTTGTTGCGGGCACGGGCACTGAAGCTTTCTTT. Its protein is CASSQVFVAGTGTEAFF.

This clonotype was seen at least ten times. The CDR3 DNA sequence: TGTGCCAGCAGCCGAGGACAGCCAGCCTACGAGCAGTACTTC. It yields the protein CASSRGQPAYEQYF. This chain uses TRBV11-3 with TRBJ2-7; the D gene is possibly TRBD1 (6 bases). In germline, CDR1 is SGHNT, CDR2 YENEEA. The CDR3 is 14 residues long. V gave up 5 bases and J gave up 2 bases, with 13 bases separating them.

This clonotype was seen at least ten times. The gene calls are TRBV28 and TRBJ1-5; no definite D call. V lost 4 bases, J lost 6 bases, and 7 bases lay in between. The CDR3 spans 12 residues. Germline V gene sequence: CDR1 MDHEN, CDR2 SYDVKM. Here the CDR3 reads CASSSGIQPQHF. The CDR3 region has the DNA TGTGCCAGCAGTTCCGGTATTCAGCCCCAGCATTTT.

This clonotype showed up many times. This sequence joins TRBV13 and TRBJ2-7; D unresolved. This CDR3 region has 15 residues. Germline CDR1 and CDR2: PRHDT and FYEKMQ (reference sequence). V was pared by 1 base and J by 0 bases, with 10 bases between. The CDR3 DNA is TGTGCCAGCAGCTTAGCCAGCTCTCTCTCCTACGAGCAGTACTTC. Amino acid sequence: CASSLASSLSYEQYF.

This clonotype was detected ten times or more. CDR3 loop: CATSGPQGTTQYF. The CDR3 DNA is TGTGCCACCAGTGGGCCACAGGGGACGACCCAGTACTTC. The chain carries TRBV24-1 and TRBJ2-5; TRBD1 aligns across 7 bases. Per germline, CDR1 KGHDR and CDR2 SFDVKD. The CDR3 is 13 amino acids. After removal of 5 bases from V and 7 bases from J, the junction contained 6 bases not matched to a gene.

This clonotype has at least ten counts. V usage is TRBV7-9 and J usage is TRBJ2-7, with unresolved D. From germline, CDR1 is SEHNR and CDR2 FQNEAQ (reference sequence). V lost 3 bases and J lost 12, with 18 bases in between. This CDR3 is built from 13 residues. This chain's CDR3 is CASSFGSLFAPYF. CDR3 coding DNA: TGTGCCAGCAGCTTCGGGTCTCTGTTTGCCCCGTACTTC.

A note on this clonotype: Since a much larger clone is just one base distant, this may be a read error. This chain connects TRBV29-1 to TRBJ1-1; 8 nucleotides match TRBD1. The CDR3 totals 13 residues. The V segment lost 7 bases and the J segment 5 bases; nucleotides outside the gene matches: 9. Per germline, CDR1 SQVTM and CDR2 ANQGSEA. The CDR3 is CSALTGVITEAFF. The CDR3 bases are TGCAGCGCCCTGACAGGGGTTATAACTGAAGCTTTCTTT.

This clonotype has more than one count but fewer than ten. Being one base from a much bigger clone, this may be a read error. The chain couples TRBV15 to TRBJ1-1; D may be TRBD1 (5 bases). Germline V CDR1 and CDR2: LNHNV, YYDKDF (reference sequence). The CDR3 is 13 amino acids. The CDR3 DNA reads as TGTGCCACCATGAGTCAAGGGGAAGATGAAGCTTGCTTT. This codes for CATMSQGEDEACF.

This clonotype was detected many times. The CDR3 nucleotides read TGTGCCAGCAGCGGGCCTAACACTGAAGCTTTCTTT. Translation: CASSGPNTEAFF. The V gene is TRBV12-3 or TRBV12-4, the J gene TRBJ1-1; D not certain. The CDR3 spans 12 residues. V lost 6 bases, J lost 2 bases, and 7 bases lay in between.

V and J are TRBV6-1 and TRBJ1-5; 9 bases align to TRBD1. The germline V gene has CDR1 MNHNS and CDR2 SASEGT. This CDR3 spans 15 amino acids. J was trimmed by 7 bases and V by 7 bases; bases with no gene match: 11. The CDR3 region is CASKSGQGGGQPQHF. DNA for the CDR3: TGTGCCAGCAAATCGGGACAGGGAGGAGGGCAGCCCCAGCATTTT.

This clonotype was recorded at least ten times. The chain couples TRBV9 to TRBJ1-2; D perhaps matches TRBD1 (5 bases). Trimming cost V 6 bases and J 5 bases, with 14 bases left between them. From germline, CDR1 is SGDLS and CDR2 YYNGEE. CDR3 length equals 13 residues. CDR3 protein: CASTTGGSYGYTF. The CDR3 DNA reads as TGTGCCAGCACCACCGGGGGGTCATATGGCTACACCTTC.